Included here is one TCR beta chain sequence, with context. Its cognate antigen has yet to be identified. No per-base quality is available; no much larger clone lies one base away. Every donor was a healthy Caucasian. This specimen belongs to a study of identical twins listed by TCRdb under 2016. Turning to the overall study: To test whether fetal clonotypes persist, the study used deep sequencing on TCR alpha and beta repertoires from monozygotic twins, unrelated adults of various ages, and cord blood. To rule out contamination, replicate twin experiments were performed at different times with different library preparation protocols.

Libraries were made using 5' RACE. TCRdb lists the instrument as Illumina HiSeq 2000. Template switching introduced a universal primer binding site; the final cDNA contained a unique molecular identifier, enabling accurate counting of TCR cDNA molecules. Specific primers in the conserved constant-segment region were used to synthesize first-strand cDNA for the TCR alpha and beta chains. To control for contamination, every cDNA library was double barcoded, receiving both a SMART-Mk sample barcode and Illumina barcodes. TruSeq adapter sequences, together with Illumina sample barcodes, were added in two successive PCR steps. The Illumina HiSeq platform was used with custom primers to sequence TCR alpha and beta cDNA libraries. On the authors' methods: MiGEC processed the raw reads to extract unique molecular identifiers, while MiXCR was used to determine the CDR3 positions. For each individual, recombination models were inferred using an EM algorithm with the repgenHMM and IGoR tools. The analysis of shared clonotypes was done with the tcR package in R, with sharing normalized by the product of cloneset sizes. Out-of-frame nonproductive sequences were analyzed to study raw recombination free of thymic and clonal selection effects. TCRdb itself trimmed the public reads at Q25 with fastp, ran MiXCR and retained productive beta chains. Every CDR3 protein is listed once, alongside the most common genes and DNA of its rows. The V and J calls follow TCRdb's processing rather than the paper's. The sample records roughly 1,500,000 distinct CDR3 sequences, about 30% of which are singletons. The ten biggest clones cover 0.27% of the sample.

What the research found in general, with its limitations: Compared with coincidental sharing between unrelated individuals, out-of-frame TCR alpha sequences shared between twins had an excess of sequences with low generation probability. The excess sharing between twins in beta out-of-frame sequences was weaker because fewer shared sequences reduced the signal-to-noise ratio. Zero-insertion analyses could be partly confounded by invariant T cells such as MAIT and iNKT, though diverse VJ usage argued against such confounding for most clonotypes. Fewer insertions were carried by abundant cord blood beta clonotypes; a weaker similar trend was observed in young adult naive repertoires, while no such trend was observed in memory repertoires. Because the same donors could not be followed over many years, the conclusions relied on cross-sectional statistical analysis. Out-of-frame TCR alpha sharing in monozygotic twins was systematically underestimated by recombination models, whereas sharing between unrelated individuals was in agreement with the recombination models.

The source material was cord blood. This TCR derives from a newborn girl in good health.

The DNA sequence is as follows: TGTGCCAGCTCCCCTATCGAGCAAGAGACCCAGTACTTC. Its translation is CASSPIEQETQYF. The V and J segments used are TRBV18 and TRBJ2-5; the D gene cannot be resolved reliably. V is clipped by 6 bases and J by 2 bases, and the sequence between their germline boundaries is 10 bases long. CDR1 KGHSH and CDR2 LQKENI are derived from the germline V gene. The CDR3 has 13 amino acids, counting the end cysteine and phenylalanine. The DNA shown is the 39-base CDR3, in frame from base 1.